This is a list of T cell receptor beta chains from one sample in a study of regulatory T cells in long-lasting Graves disease. TCRdb itself ran the multiplex PCR reads through MiXCR, one entry per CDR3 protein. Of about 620,000 distinct CDR3 sequences listed, roughly 15% were seen once; the top ten hold 18%. This same sample was also taken into another study, of T cells in Graves' hyperthyroidism and ophthalmopathy.

Sequencing was performed on peripheral blood mononuclear cells (PBMCs), taken at new diagnosis, from a patient treated with antithyroid drugs. Every receptor here comes from a woman younger than 45 with Graves disease. Each CDR3 is given with its conserved first and last residue. The D gene is left open where the match is weak. Not every row has a clone size; where given, it reads once, few, many or a size class.

d_gene,v_gene,j_gene,abundance,len,CDR3aa,CDR3nt
.,TRBV7-6,TRBJ2-7,.,14,CASRQTVDSYEQYF,TGTGCCAGCAGGCAGACAGTCGACTCCTACGAGCAGTACTTC
TRBD2,TRBV13,TRBJ2-7,few,16,CASSLVAGGPFYEQYF,TGTGCCAGCAGCTTAGTGGCGGGAGGGCCTTTCTACGAGCAGTACTTC
.,TRBV28,TRBJ2-5,.,13,CASGNAGGETQYF,TGTGCCAGCGGAAATGCGGGTGGAGAGACCCAGTACTTC
.,TRBV7-9,TRBJ2-3,many,12,CASSLDTDTQYF,TGTGCCAGCAGCTTAGACACAGATACGCAGTATTTT
TRBD1,TRBV11-2,TRBJ2-1,.,15,CASSAGTGFLNEQFF,TGTGCCAGCAGCGCGGGGACAGGGTTTTTAAATGAGCAGTTCTTC
TRBD2,TRBV7-2,TRBJ2-1,many,16,CASSLASLAVYNEQFF,TGTGCCAGCAGCTTAGCGAGTCTAGCGGTCTACAATGAGCAGTTCTTC
TRBD2,TRBV20-1,TRBJ2-2,few,14,CSAQRREVTGELFF,TGCAGTGCACAAAGACGGGAGGTCACCGGGGAGCTGTTTTTT
TRBD1,TRBV15,TRBJ1-1,few,17,CATSRGGTDKDGTEAFF,TGTGCCACCAGCAGAGGTGGGACAGATAAAGATGGGACTGAAGCTTTCTTT
TRBD2,TRBV6-1,TRBJ2-7,few,14,CAHRGRGSSYEQYF,TGTGCTCATCGGGGGAGGGGTTCGTCCTACGAGCAGTACTTC
TRBD1,TRBV7-3,TRBJ2-3,many,14,CASSPGQFTDTQYF,TGTGCCAGCAGCCCGGGACAGTTCACAGATACGCAGTATTTT
TRBD2,TRBV2,TRBJ2-1,many,14,CAIDLAGVVYEQFF,TGTGCCATTGACCTAGCGGGAGTTGTATATGAGCAGTTCTTC
.,TRBV3-1,TRBJ1-1,many,11,CASSQGREAFF,TGTGCCAGCAGCCAAGGCAGGGAGGCTTTCTTT
.,TRBV7-8,TRBJ1-1,many,15,CASSLAIGVNTEAFF,TGTGCCAGCAGCTTAGCGATCGGGGTTAACACTGAAGCTTTCTTT
TRBD2,TRBV9,TRBJ2-1,.,16,CASSVVGGGGRNEQFF,TGTGCCAGCAGCGTAGTGGGGGGGGGAGGGAGGAATGAGCAGTTCTTC
TRBD1,TRBV27,TRBJ1-2,many,12,CASKTGLYGYTF,TGTGCCAGCAAGACAGGGCTCTATGGCTACACCTTC
TRBD2,TRBV3-1,TRBJ2-7,few,14,CASSSGLGIREQYF,TGTGCCAGCAGCTCGGGACTAGGGATTCGCGAGCAGTACTTC
.,TRBV5-1,TRBJ1-1,few,13,CASSVWGGAEAFF,TGCGCCAGCAGCGTGTGGGGGGGCGCTGAAGCTTTCTTT
.,TRBV2,TRBJ2-1,many,13,CASRVAGSNEQFF,TGTGCCAGCAGGGTTGCGGGTAGCAATGAGCAGTTCTTC
.,TRBV4-1,TRBJ1-3,.,15,CASSQVSGVGNTIYF,TGCGCCAGCAGCCAAGTATCAGGGGTCGGAAACACCATATATTTT
.,TRBV20-1,TRBJ1-2,.,14,CSARDLLGADGYTF,TGCAGTGCTAGAGATCTTCTGGGGGCGGATGGCTACACCTTC
.,TRBV9,TRBJ1-6,.,14,CASSVAGGNSPLHF,TGTGCCAGCAGCGTAGCGGGGGGCAATTCACCCCTCCACTTT
TRBD2,TRBV4-1,TRBJ2-3,.,16,CASSQAGGRETDTQYF,TGCGCCAGCAGCCAAGCGGGGGGGCGGGAGACAGATACGCAGTATTTT
.,TRBV29-1,TRBJ2-1,few,11,CSVAPYNEQFF,TGCAGCGTGGCCCCCTACAATGAGCAGTTCTTC
TRBD1,TRBV6-2/TRBV6-3,TRBJ1-5,many,15,CASSSTGVGNQPQHF,TGTGCCAGCAGTTCGACAGGGGTAGGCAATCAGCCCCAGCATTTT
.,TRBV6-5,TRBJ2-7,many,14,CASSYPGTENEQYF,TGTGCCAGCAGTTATCCCGGGACTGAGAACGAGCAGTACTTC
TRBD1,TRBV7-8,TRBJ1-1,.,14,CASSIGQGSTEAFF,TGTGCCAGCAGCATCGGACAGGGGAGCACTGAAGCTTTCTTT
.,TRBV12-3/TRBV12-4,TRBJ1-5,many,14,CASSRQGNNQPQHF,TGTGCCAGCAGTAGGCAGGGCAACAATCAGCCCCAGCATTTT
TRBD1,TRBV12-3/TRBV12-4,TRBJ2-7,many,16,CASSLSPPTGSYEQYF,TGTGCCAGCAGTTTATCCCCCCCGACAGGGTCCTACGAGCAGTACTTC
.,TRBV6-1,TRBJ1-1,many,15,CASIKGGARNTEAFF,TGTGCCAGCATCAAGGGGGGGGCGAGGAACACTGAAGCTTTCTTT
.,TRBV3-1,TRBJ2-5,few,13,CASSQDRGTQEYF,TGTGCCAGCAGCCAAGATCGCGGGACACAAGAGTACTTC
TRBD2,TRBV7-3,TRBJ2-1,.,17,CASSLKGGGRGYNEQFF,TGTGCCAGCAGCTTAAAGGGAGGCGGGAGGGGTTACAATGAGCAGTTCTTC
TRBD2,TRBV27,TRBJ2-2,few,17,CASRPAGGPSGTGELFF,TGTGCCAGCAGACCAGCGGGAGGGCCTTCGGGCACCGGGGAGCTGTTTTTT
.,TRBV6-1,TRBJ2-7,many,12,CASSELRYEQYF,TGTGCCAGCAGTGAATTGAGGTACGAGCAGTACTTC
.,TRBV12-3/TRBV12-4,TRBJ1-1,.,14,CASSSSDRNTEAFF,TGTGCCAGCAGTTCCTCAGACCGTAACACTGAAGCTTTCTTT
.,TRBV5-1,TRBJ2-4,.,12,CASSLDPNIQYF,TGCGCCAGCAGCTTGGACCCAAACATTCAGTACTTC
TRBD1,TRBV6-2/TRBV6-3,TRBJ1-6,few,15,CASSYQMTGDSPLHF,TGTGCCAGCAGTTACCAAATGACAGGGGATTCACCCCTCCACTTT
TRBD1,TRBV5-4,TRBJ1-2,few,15,CASSLKRDSHYGYTF,TGTGCCAGCAGCTTGAAACGGGACAGCCACTATGGCTACACCTTC
.,TRBV18,TRBJ2-1,.,17,CASSPQSRVASSFEQFF,TGTGCCAGCTCACCACAATCGCGGGTAGCTTCGTCGTTTGAGCAGTTCTTC
.,TRBV5-1,TRBJ2-3,many,14,CASSSRTFTDTQYF,TGCGCCAGCAGCTCTAGGACATTCACAGATACGCAGTATTTT
.,TRBV2,TRBJ2-3,few,14,CASSERLDTDTQYF,TGTGCCAGCAGTGAGCGGCTGGACACAGATACGCAGTATTTT
.,TRBV28,TRBJ1-2,.,12,CASSFGDEGYTF,TGTGCCAGCAGTTTCGGGGACGAGGGCTACACCTTC
.,TRBV28,TRBJ2-7,many,12,CASIGTPYEQYF,TGTGCCAGCATTGGGACACCCTACGAGCAGTACTTC
TRBD1,TRBV29-1,TRBJ1-2,.,11,CSVRTGDGYTF,TGCAGCGTTCGGACAGGGGACGGCTACACCTTC
TRBD1,TRBV28,TRBJ1-2,many,18,CASQFPFRDRTSNYGYTF,TGTGCCAGCCAATTTCCCTTCCGGGACAGAACATCTAACTATGGCTACACCTTC
.,TRBV24-1,TRBJ1-1,many,13,CATRGETNTEAFF,TGTGCCACCAGAGGAGAAACTAACACTGAAGCTTTCTTT
TRBD2,TRBV6-2/TRBV6-3,TRBJ2-1,.,17,CASTPMLAGGSYNEQFF,TGTGCCAGCACCCCAATGCTAGCGGGGGGCTCCTACAATGAGCAGTTCTTC
TRBD2,TRBV30,TRBJ2-3,.,15,CAWSVLAVRTDTQYF,TGTGCCTGGAGTGTACTAGCGGTACGCACAGATACGCAGTATTTT
TRBD2,TRBV7-9,TRBJ2-5,.,18,CASSLTKTSGRVGETQYF,TGTGCCAGCAGCTTAACGAAGACTAGCGGGAGGGTGGGGGAGACCCAGTACTTC
.,TRBV3-1,TRBJ2-2,few,13,CASRPGLPGELFF,TGTGCCAGCAGACCAGGACTCCCCGGGGAGCTGTTTTTT
.,TRBV5-1,TRBJ2-1,few,16,CASSWPPGVRDNEQFF,TGCGCCAGCAGCTGGCCCCCGGGAGTCAGGGACAATGAGCAGTTCTTC